The rows below give T cell receptor beta chains drawn from one sample of a study of T cell repertoires in cytomegalovirus infection. No antigen has been assigned to these receptors. From the reads, TCRdb called clonotypes with MiXCR, one entry per CDR3 protein. The sample lists approximately 600,000 distinct CDR3 sequences, roughly 42% seen once, with over 45% in the top ten. Sequences were derived from cultured PBMCs, sampled from culture after CMV antigen stimulation. The receptor set was obtained from a human donor in good health (CMV status not recorded). Some clones in this sample may be carry-over from other donors' samples. CDR3s include the opening cysteine and the closing phenylalanine or tryptophan. Fields, in order: V gene, D gene, J gene, clone size, CDR3 length, CDR3 DNA, CDR3 protein. The D gene is left open where the match is weak. The size of a clone is reported for some rows only, either as once, few or many, or as a class for expanded clones.

>TRBV6-6|-|TRBJ2-7|few|15
TGTGCCAGCAGTTACAGGGGGAGCGGAGACTACGAGCAGTACTTC
CASSYRGSGDYEQYF
>TRBV7-7|-|TRBJ2-2|few|17
TGTGCCAGCAGCTTAGTTGTGGTGTACAAGAACACCGGGGAGCTGTTTTTT
CASSLVVVYKNTGELFF
>TRBV7-2|-|TRBJ1-6|-|11
TGTGCCAGCAGCTTCAGATCACCCCTCCACTTT
CASSFRSPLHF
>TRBV7-2|-|TRBJ1-1|many|13
TGTGCCAGCAGCCTAATCGAGATCTCTGAAGCTTTCTTT
CASSLIEISEAFF
>TRBV6-1|TRBD1|TRBJ1-5|few|19
TGTGCCAGCAGTGAAGAGATGTGGGGTGGGACAGATAGCAATCAGCCCCAGCATTTT
CASSEEMWGGTDSNQPQHF
>TRBV6-2/TRBV6-3|TRBD1|TRBJ1-2|-|14
TGTGCCAGCAGGAAGCCGGGACAGCCCAATGGCTACACCTTC
CASRKPGQPNGYTF
>TRBV27|-|TRBJ1-3|few|14
TGTGCCAGCAGCCCCCGGGACTCTGGAAACACCATATATTTT
CASSPRDSGNTIYF
>TRBV7-2|-|TRBJ1-2|many|14
TGTGCCAGCAGCCCAAGCCGTTCAGGGGTCGGCTACACCTTC
CASSPSRSGVGYTF
>TRBV4-1|-|TRBJ1-5|-|18
TGCGCCAGCAGCCAAGACCGCGCGAGGGTAGGAAACAATCAGCCCCAGCATTTT
CASSQDRARVGNNQPQHF
>TRBV12-3/TRBV12-4|TRBD1|TRBJ2-7|-|14
TGTGCCAGCAGTGGTGGCCAGGGGGCCTACGAGCAGTACTTC
CASSGGQGAYEQYF
>TRBV6-2/TRBV6-3|TRBD1|TRBJ1-1|few|16
TGTGCCAGCAGTTACCCATCAGGGACAGCCAACACTGAAGCTTTCTTT
CASSYPSGTANTEAFF
>TRBV6-2/TRBV6-3|-|TRBJ2-3|-|15
TGTGCCAGCATTTCCACCGGGACCCAAGGATATACGCAGTATTTT
CASISTGTQGYTQYF
>TRBV5-5|-|TRBJ2-1|-|15
TGTGCCAGCAGTCCAGACGTTAGCTCCTACAATGAGCAGTTCTTC
CASSPDVSSYNEQFF
>TRBV20-1|TRBD1|TRBJ2-2|-|15
TGCAGTGCTAGGCGACAGGGGGCTAACACCGGGGAGCTGTTTTTT
CSARRQGANTGELFF
>TRBV6-5|TRBD2|TRBJ2-3|-|17
TGTGCCAGCAGTCAAATACAAGCGGGGGGGCCGGCAGATACGCAGTATTTT
CASSQIQAGGPADTQYF
>TRBV9|TRBD2|TRBJ2-5|-|16
TGTGCCAGCAGCTCGGGACTAGCGGGAGGGCCGGAGACCCAGTACTTC
CASSSGLAGGPETQYF
>TRBV7-8|-|TRBJ1-5|many|16
TGTGCCAGCAGCCCACGTTGGGCCGCGCTACCCCAGCCCCAGCATTTT
CASSPRWAALPQPQHF
>TRBV12-3/TRBV12-4|TRBD2|TRBJ2-3|-|18
TGTGCCAGCAGTTTGGGACTAGCGGGAGGGGGAGGCACAGATACGCAGTATTTT
CASSLGLAGGGGTDTQYF
>TRBV4-1|TRBD2|TRBJ2-5|few|17
TGCGCCAGCAGCCCAGCGGGGGGAAGACCTATCCAAGAGACCCAGTACTTC
CASSPAGGRPIQETQYF
>TRBV25-1|-|TRBJ1-2|-|13
TGTGCCAGCTCCGGGGGAGGGGGCTATGGCTACACCTTC
CASSGGGGYGYTF
>TRBV5-5|-|TRBJ2-1|-|14
TGTGCCAGCAGCCCCGAGAGCCTCAGCAATGAGCAGTTCTTC
CASSPESLSNEQFF
>TRBV6-2/TRBV6-3|-|TRBJ1-5|-|15
TGTGCCAGCAGTTACTCGCCGGGGGGCTGGCAGCCCCAGCATTTT
CASSYSPGGWQPQHF
>TRBV20-1|-|TRBJ2-7|-|16
TGCAGTGCTCGTACCACAGGGCGTCAGTCCCTTTACGAGCAGTACTTC
CSARTTGRQSLYEQYF
>TRBV23-1|TRBD2|TRBJ2-7|-|18
TGCGCCAGCAGTCAATCGACCCATGAGGCTAGCGGGAACTACGAGCAGTACTTC
CASSQSTHEASGNYEQYF
>TRBV20-1|TRBD1|TRBJ2-5|few|14
TGCAGTGCCCCAACCGGACAGGGACAAGAGACCCAGTACTTC
CSAPTGQGQETQYF
>TRBV4-3|-|TRBJ2-1|-|16
TGCGCCAGCAGCCCTGGCCGTCCAATTCGGGGCAATGAGCAGTTCTTC
CASSPGRPIRGNEQFF
>TRBV7-6|TRBD1|TRBJ2-1|-|13
TGTGCCAGCCGGGACAGGGGTCTTAATGAGCAGTTCTTC
CASRDRGLNEQFF
>TRBV7-2|TRBD1|TRBJ1-5|few|15
TGTGCCAGCAGCCGGACAGGGGGTAACAGTCAGCCCCAGCATTTT
CASSRTGGNSQPQHF
>TRBV7-2|-|TRBJ2-5|-|16
TGTGCCAGCAGCTTAGTTTACCGAGACCTACAAGAGACCCAGTACTTC
CASSLVYRDLQETQYF
>TRBV20-1|-|TRBJ1-4|-|13
TGCAGTGCCGAGGGACACTCGGATGAAAAACTGTTTTTT
CSAEGHSDEKLFF
>TRBV7-2|TRBD2|TRBJ2-5|few|15
TGTGCCAGCAGCTCCGGGGCTAGCGGCCAAGAGACCCAGTACTTC
CASSSGASGQETQYF
>TRBV5-1|-|TRBJ2-5|few|13
TGCGCCAGCAGCTTGGGGTCCACCCCGACCCAGTACTTC
CASSLGSTPTQYF
>TRBV7-6|-|TRBJ2-7|-|10
TGTGCCAGCGGCACGGGCGAGCAGTACTTC
CASGTGEQYF
>TRBV7-9|TRBD1|TRBJ2-3|many|14
TGTGCCAGCAGCTCCCGGACAGGGGGAGATACGCAGTATTTT
CASSSRTGGDTQYF
>TRBV7-8|-|TRBJ2-7|few|13
TGTGCCAGCCGCGCGGCAGGGATCTACGAGCAGTACTTC
CASRAAGIYEQYF
>TRBV7-6|TRBD2|TRBJ2-3|-|17
TGTGCCAGCAGCTTAGGACCTAGCGGGAGGGCCTGGGATACGCAGTATTTT
CASSLGPSGRAWDTQYF
>TRBV7-9|TRBD2|TRBJ2-7|-|14
TGTGCCAGCAGCCCGGGGGGACTCGGCTACGAGCAGTACTTC
CASSPGGLGYEQYF
>TRBV12-5|-|TRBJ1-1|few|13
TGTGCTAGTGGTTTGGGGGGGGGGGCTGAAGCTTTCTTT
CASGLGGGAEAFF
>TRBV7-2|-|TRBJ2-7|-|12
TGTGCCAGCAGCACCAATGGGGTGGAGCAGTACTTC
CASSTNGVEQYF
>TRBV7-2|TRBD1|TRBJ1-2|few|13
TGTGCCAGCAGCCACGGACAGGATATTAGCTACACCTTC
CASSHGQDISYTF
>TRBV20-1|TRBD2|TRBJ2-1|-|13
TGCAGTGCTATGCGGGAGGTTTTTGGGGAGCAGTTCTTC
CSAMREVFGEQFF
>TRBV19|-|TRBJ1-2|-|13
TGTGCCAGCTGGCCGAGGTTAGGCTATGGCTACACCTTC
CASWPRLGYGYTF
>TRBV19|-|TRBJ1-1|few|13
TGTGCCAGCACTCGAAAAATTAACACTGAAGCTTTCTTT
CASTRKINTEAFF
>TRBV7-8|TRBD2|TRBJ2-7|few|16
TGTGCCAGCAGCTTCTCGAAGCGGGAGGGAGGATTGGAGCAGTACTTC
CASSFSKREGGLEQYF
>TRBV12-5|TRBD2|TRBJ2-3|-|14
TGTGCTAGTGGTCCAGCGGGAGGGACAGATACGCAGTATTTT
CASGPAGGTDTQYF
>TRBV5-1|-|TRBJ1-2|-|14
TGCGCCAGCAGCTTGGAGGGGGGGCCATATGGCTACACCTTC
CASSLEGGPYGYTF
>TRBV10-2|-|TRBJ2-1|-|16
TGCGCCAGCAATGGGGACGAGCCGAAGGCTCGCGATGAGCAGTTCTTC
CASNGDEPKARDEQFF
>TRBV7-2|-|TRBJ2-5|-|15
TGTGCCAGCAGCCTCGGTGGGGGGACAGAAGAGACCCAGTACTTC
CASSLGGGTEETQYF
>TRBV7-8|-|TRBJ2-5|-|13
TGTGCCAGCAGCCCCTTAGGGTTGGAGACCCAGTACTTC
CASSPLGLETQYF
>TRBV7-2|TRBD2|TRBJ2-3|-|17
TGTGCCAGCAGCTCCCTGACTAGCGGGAGATCAACAGATACGCAGTATTTT
CASSSLTSGRSTDTQYF
>TRBV7-8|-|TRBJ2-3|many|16
TGTGCCAGCAGCACGCCGTCGAGGGGTGAGAGGGATACGCAGTATTTT
CASSTPSRGERDTQYF
>TRBV4-2|-|TRBJ1-4|few|14
TGTGCCAGCAGCCAGAGGGGTCGGGTTGAAAAACTGTTTTTT
CASSQRGRVEKLFF
>TRBV10-3|-|TRBJ2-5|once|13
TGTGCCATCAGGGAGGGGCACCAAGAGACCCAGTACTTC
CAIREGHQETQYF
>TRBV12-3/TRBV12-4|TRBD2|TRBJ2-4|-|15
TGTGCCAGCAGCCTAGCGGGGAACTCCAAAAACATTCAGTACTTC
CASSLAGNSKNIQYF
>TRBV7-2|TRBD2|TRBJ2-1|once|10
TGTGCCATTGGGGGGGGTGAGCAGTTCTTC
CAIGGGEQFF
>TRBV7-9|TRBD1|TRBJ2-1|-|16
TGTGCCAGCAGCCTCGGACAGGGAAGTTTCTACAATGAGCAGTTCTTC
CASSLGQGSFYNEQFF